The 5 T cell receptor beta chains given below trace back to one sample, sequenced in a study of cytomegalovirus exposure and HLA in healthy donors. Researchers ran the PCR with 60 Vbeta and 13 Jbeta primers. TCRdb keeps only in-frame clones here, not all; method: immunoSEQ multiplex PCR. In the table there are around 130,000 clones, 75% of which are singletons. What was sequenced was PBMCs. These receptors were collected from a middle-aged woman in good health and CMV-seropositive.

V is TRBV5-4 and J is TRBJ2-7; D possibly corresponds to TRBD2 (6 bases). The germline V and J ends were trimmed by 2 bases and 3 bases, with 9 bases remaining between them. In germline, CDR1 is SGHNT, CDR2 YYREEE (reference sequence). The CDR3 totals 13 residues. The CDR3 coding sequence is TGTGCCAGCAGCTTACCGGACTACTACGAGCAGTACTTC. Its protein is CASSLPDYYEQYF.

This clone was picked up a small number of times. The chain uses TRBV30 and TRBJ1-1, with a possible D match to TRBD1 (6 bases). V was trimmed by 1 base and J by 6 bases, leaving 18 bases between them. Germline V gives CDR1 GTSNPN, CDR2 SVGIG (reference sequence). The CDR3 is made up of 15 amino acids. This chain's CDR3 is CAWSARSKQGAEAFF. The CDR3 DNA reads TGTGCCTGGAGTGCCCGTTCAAAACAGGGCGCTGAAGCTTTCTTT.

This chain uses TRBV29-1 with TRBJ1-1; weak D call: TRBD1 (6 bases). The length of the CDR3 is 13 residues. V was shortened by 5 bases and J by 0 bases, with 10 bases between the two germline ends. Per germline, CDR1 SQVTM and CDR2 ANQGSEA. The CDR3 here is CSVSQGLNTEAFF. The DNA for the CDR3 is TGCAGCGTTTCGCAGGGGTTGAACACTGAAGCTTTCTTT.

CDR3: CASRTGYTDTQYF. The CDR3 bases are TGTGCCAGCAGGACAGGATACACAGATACGCAGTATTTT. The J gene is TRBJ2-3, the V gene TRBV28, with D perhaps TRBD1 (6 bases). The CDR3 consists of 13 residues. Germline CDR1 MDHEN, CDR2 SYDVKM. The V gene lost 6 bases and the J gene lost 2 bases, with 9 bases spanning the gap.

The V gene is TRBV23-1, the J gene TRBJ2-2; no definite D call. TRBV23-1 is identified as an open reading frame with a role that is uncertain. CDR3 size: 19 residues. V was shortened by 3 bases and J by 6 bases, with 26 bases between the two germline ends. Written as DNA, the CDR3 is TGCGCCAGCAGTCACCTCAGCGAGCTAGGAGCTTATCACTCCGGGGAGCTGTTTTTT. Its translation: CASSHLSELGAYHSGELFF.